This T cell receptor beta chain was sequenced for a study of T cell responses to AZD1222 COVID-19 vaccine. About this clone: Its antigen is not known.

The study, taken as a whole, reports: Repertoires were obtained solely post-peak T cell response. At 160-218 and 743-854, vaccine-associated CD4 TCRs were dominant, and they spanned spike. Nearly half of spike-specific TCRs reportedly go after variant regions that carry no mutations. Donors, mostly white British, included more females; clonal diversity was possibly underestimated.

The CDR3 consists of 13 residues. The V and J ends lost 3 bases and 4 bases respectively, with 10 bases between them. Germline lookup yields CDR1 KGHSH and CDR2 LQKENI. Assay used: immunoSEQ multiplex PCR; TCRdb lists only in-frame clones, some missing. This sample has around 140,000 clones, with roughly 90% found just once. Sample: peripheral blood, taken 28 days after the second dose of the MenACWY control vaccine. This TCR came from an adult who received the MenACWY meningococcal vaccine as a control. This chain uses TRBV18 with TRBJ2-7; no firm D call. The CDR3 DNA reads as TGTGCCAGCTCACCGGGCTGGGAATACGAGCAGTACTTC. Translating gives CASSPGWEYEQYF.